The 18 T cell receptor beta chains in this list originate from one sample, sequenced in a study of CD8+ T cells in alopecia areata. Once RNA had been extracted, it was reverse transcribed into cDNA to act as the sequencing template. Here immunoSEQ multiplex PCR was the method, and the copy in TCRdb shows in-frame clones only, minus some. The data contain some 110,000 clones, 55% to 70% of them singletons. The sample was CD4+ T cells sorted from blood. These receptors all come from a human donor in good health.

V gene TRBV6-1 combines with J gene TRBJ1-1, with 8 bases aligning to TRBD1. CDR1 is MNHNS and CDR2 is SASEGT in the germline V gene. The CDR3 has 13 amino acids. Trimming removed 8 bases from V and 1 base from J; junction bases left unmatched: 3. CDR3 bases: TGTGCCAGCCGGACAGGGCGGAACACTGAAGCTTTCTTT. Translation: CASRTGRNTEAFF.

The chain combines TRBV6-5 with TRBJ1-5; D gene ambiguous. Germline assignment: CDR1 MNHEY and CDR2 SVGAGI. V was cut by 4 bases and J by 9 bases, with 10 bases left in between. CDR3 length equals 12 residues. The CDR3, as DNA: TGTGCCAGCAGTTCCCCTTTGGGGCCCCAGCATTTT. Protein product: CASSSPLGPQHF.

The gene calls are TRBV7-9 and TRBJ1-2; D is undetermined. V was pared by 5 bases and J by 5 bases, with 12 bases between. Germline CDR1 reads SEHNR; CDR2 reads FQNEAQ (reference sequence). The CDR3 has 13 amino acids. The CDR3 sequence is CASSLRPFYGYTF. The DNA of the CDR3 is TGTGCCAGCAGCCTTCGTCCTTTTTATGGCTACACCTTC.

The sample holds a few counts of this clone. The chain links TRBV19 to TRBJ1-4; no firm D call. Germline lookup yields CDR1 LNHDA and CDR2 SQIVND (reference sequence). V was shortened by 1 base and J by 12 bases, with 18 bases between the two germline ends. The CDR3 runs 15 residues. In DNA form, the CDR3 reads TGTGCCAGTAGTATAGGAACCCAGGTCTATAGGGAACTGTTTTTT. Amino acids: CASSIGTQVYRELFF.

V usage is TRBV30 and J usage is TRBJ2-1, with 12 bases aligning to TRBD2. The CDR3 has 14 residues. The V gene end was trimmed by 3 bases and the J gene end by 9 bases; junction bases not matched to a gene: 6. In germline, CDR1 is GTSNPN, CDR2 SVGIG (reference sequence). The CDR3 DNA is TGTGCCTGGAGGCTAGCGGGGGGGCCGGTTGAGCAGTTCTTC. Protein sequence: CAWRLAGGPVEQFF.

The chain employs TRBV2 and TRBJ2-7; D tentatively fits TRBD1 or TRBD2 (5 bases each). V was trimmed by 8 bases and J by 2 bases, leaving 10 bases between them. The V gene's germline CDR1 is SNHLY and CDR2 FYNNEI. The CDR3 is 12 residues long. CDR3 nucleotide sequence: TGTGCCAGCGGTCGGGACCCCTACGAGCAGTACTTC. Its translation is CASGRDPYEQYF.

The chain carries TRBV30 and TRBJ1-1; perhaps TRBD1 as D (5 bases). Germline V gene data show CDR1 as GTSNPN and CDR2 as SVGIG (reference sequence). Trimming took 8 bases from V and 5 from J, leaving 12 bases between them. This CDR3 comprises 11 residues. DNA for the CDR3: TGTGCCGCCACGCAGGGAACTGAAGCTTTCTTT. The encoded protein is CAATQGTEAFF.

This clone was seen a few times. This chain uses TRBV9 with TRBJ2-1; D is perhaps TRBD1 (6 bases). CDR3 size: 13 residues. The V end lost 3 bases, the J end lost 4 bases, and 8 bases lay between the germline ends. Germline V gene lookup returns CDR1 SGDLS and CDR2 YYNGEE. The CDR3 region is CASSAGQYNEQFF. As DNA, the CDR3 is TGTGCCAGCAGCGCCGGACAGTACAATGAGCAGTTCTTC.

The chain has TRBV29-1 and TRBJ2-5, with D unresolved. The CDR3 totals 13 residues. Germline CDR1 and CDR2: SQVTM and ANQGSEA. Trimming left V 0 bases short and J 5 bases short, with 10 bases between. The CDR3 region is CSVEDQVVETQYF. The CDR3 DNA reads TGCAGCGTTGAAGATCAGGTAGTGGAGACCCAGTACTTC.

There are a few counts of this clone. The chain employs TRBV29-1 and TRBJ1-2; D is unresolved. The V end lost 7 bases, the J end lost 3 bases, and 9 bases lay between the germline ends. The CDR3 is made up of 11 amino acids. Germline V gene lookup returns CDR1 SQVTM and CDR2 ANQGSEA. CDR3 nucleotide sequence: TGCAGCGGATCAACTTACTATGGCTACACCTTC. Protein product: CSGSTYYGYTF.

V is TRBV10-3 and J is TRBJ2-1; D is unresolved. The CDR3 covers 12 residues. Germline V lookup: CDR1 ENHRY, CDR2 SYGVKD. V was cut by 2 bases and J by 12 bases, with 11 bases left in between. The chain's CDR3 is CAISEGVGMQFF. The DNA of the CDR3 is TGTGCCATCAGTGAGGGTGTGGGGATGCAGTTCTTC.

The V gene is TRBV5-6, the J gene TRBJ1-2; D remains unclear. Germline CDR1 reads SGHDT; CDR2 reads YYEEEE. The CDR3 length is 13 residues. Trimming left V 6 bases short and J 8 bases short, with 17 bases between. The CDR3 is CASIKWSVLGYTF. The CDR3 DNA reads as TGTGCCAGCATCAAATGGTCGGTATTAGGCTACACCTTC.

This sequence joins TRBV19 and TRBJ1-5; 7 nucleotides align to TRBD1. The CDR3 totals 15 residues. Germline CDR1 LNHDA, CDR2 SQIVND (reference sequence). V lost 4 bases and J lost 2; bases outside the gene matches: 5. The CDR3: CASSRGGGGNQPQHF. The CDR3 coding sequence is TGTGCCAGTAGTAGGGGAGGGGGCGGCAATCAGCCCCAGCATTTT.

Only a few counts were recorded for this clone. The J gene is TRBJ2-7, the V gene TRBV29-1, with D perhaps assigned TRBD1 or TRBD2 (5 bases each). Trimming took off 6 bases at V and 2 bases at J, with 17 bases between the two ends. CDR3 length: 14 amino acids. CDR1 is SQVTM and CDR2 is ANQGSEA in the germline V gene. The CDR3 reads CSVAGTESAYEQYF. DNA of the CDR3: TGCAGCGTCGCCGGGACGGAATCTGCCTACGAGCAGTACTTC.

The genes are TRBV10-3 and TRBJ1-2; D unclear. The CDR3 consists of 13 residues. Trimming cost V 11 bases and J 2 bases, with 15 bases left between them. The germline V gene encodes CDR1 ENHRY and CDR2 SYGVKD. CDR3 nucleotide sequence: TGTGCCCCACGACTTCCAACAAACTATGGCTACACCTTC. It yields the protein CAPRLPTNYGYTF.

As regards this clone: A junction boundary mismatches the germline segment, possibly from a read error. The chain combines TRBV7-7 with TRBJ2-2, with 9 bases identical to TRBD2. The CDR3 is made up of 16 amino acids. Germline assignment: CDR1 SSHAT and CDR2 FNYEAQ (reference sequence). The CDR3 loop reads CATSRVAGVNTGELFF. CDR3 bases: TGTGCCACCAGCAGGGTAGCGGGAGTGAACACCGGGGAGCTGTTTTTT.

This clone was seen only a few times. The chain carries TRBV5-4 and TRBJ2-3; 7 bases agree with TRBD2. CDR3 length: 14 amino acids. The germline gives CDR1 SGHNT, CDR2 YYREEE (reference sequence). V lost 9 bases and J lost 1; bases outside the gene matches: 8. CDR3 residues: CATSLRGGTDTQYF. Written as DNA, the CDR3 is TGTGCCACCTCACTCCGGGGGGGCACAGATACGCAGTATTTT. Complete variable domain (other parts from reference TRBV5-4 and TRBJ2-3): ETGVTQSPTHLIKTRGQQVTLRCSSQSGHNTVSWYQQALGQGPQFIFQYYREEENGRGNFPPRFSGLQFPNYSSELNVNALELDDSALYLCATSLRGGTDTQYFGPGTRLTVL.

The chain joins TRBV5-1 to TRBJ1-1; TRBD1 might be the D (6 bases). Per germline, CDR1 SGHRS and CDR2 YFSETQ. Trimming cost V 3 bases and J 10 bases, with 16 bases left between them. The CDR3 totals 13 residues. DNA for the CDR3: TGCGCCAGCAGCTCGGACGGAGGGACACCAGCTTTCTTT. It translates to CASSSDGGTPAFF.